This entry lists 17 T cell receptor beta chains sequenced from one sample in a study of blood T cell repertoires in COVID-19. Some clones are missing from TCRdb's copy, which holds only in-frame ones; the method was immunoSEQ multiplex PCR. The data hold more than 70,000 clones, with 75% to 85% observed a single time. Sequenced: peripheral blood. Receptors were obtained from a human donor in a cohort sampled during active COVID-19.

This chain links TRBV28 with TRBJ1-4; D may be TRBD1 (6 bases). V lost 6 bases to trimming and J lost 5 bases, with 13 bases between them. Per germline, CDR1 MDHEN and CDR2 SYDVKM. CDR3 size: 14 residues. The CDR3 region has the DNA TGTGCCAGCAGCATGGACAGCAACAATGAAAAACTGTTTTTT. It translates to CASSMDSNNEKLFF.

This clone was seen once. The genes are TRBV10-3 and TRBJ2-2, with a tentative D call TRBD1 (5 bases). Per germline, CDR1 ENHRY and CDR2 SYGVKD. Trimming pared 11 bases from V and 4 bases from J, leaving 26 bases between. This CDR3 has 17 residues. Here the CDR3 DNA reads TGTGCCGCCTACCAGGCAGACCAGGGCGGTGGCACCGGGGAGCTGTTTTTT. Its translation is CAAYQADQGGGTGELFF.

The CDR3 region has the DNA TGTGCCAGCAGCTTGGCCCCCGGTGGCACTGAAGCTTTCTTT. Protein product: CASSLAPGGTEAFF. The chain has TRBV5-4 and TRBJ1-1; D not resolved. Germline CDR1 reads SGHNT; CDR2 reads YYREEE (reference sequence). V lost 0 bases and J lost 4, with 10 bases in between. CDR3 length equals 14 residues.

This clone has just one count. The chain uses TRBV4-1 and TRBJ2-1; D gene uncertain. V lost 7 bases and J lost 0, with 13 bases in between. Germline loops: CDR1 MGHRA, CDR2 YSYEKL. CDR3 length: 15 amino acids. The DNA for the CDR3 is TGCGCCAGCATGATTCAGGTCAGCTCCTACAATGAGCAGTTCTTC. Translated, it gives CASMIQVSSYNEQFF.

This sequence joins TRBV6-5 and TRBJ2-1, with a weak D call TRBD2 (6 bases). The germline V gene has CDR1 MNHEY and CDR2 SVGAGI. V was shortened by 5 bases and J by 9 bases, with 11 bases between the two germline ends. CDR3 length equals 12 residues. The CDR3 spells CASSMGGSEQFF. In DNA form, the CDR3 reads TGTGCCAGCAGTATGGGGGGTAGTGAGCAGTTCTTC.

The chain has TRBV7-2 and TRBJ2-7; D gene ambiguous. Germline V gene data show CDR1 as SGHTA and CDR2 as FQGNSA. The CDR3 runs 11 residues. V was pared by 3 bases and J by 3 bases, with 3 bases between. CDR3 amino acids: CASSFFYEQYF. DNA for the CDR3: TGTGCCAGCAGCTTCTTCTACGAGCAGTACTTC.

This sequence joins TRBV5-1 and TRBJ2-3; D perhaps matches TRBD2 (6 bases). The CDR3 is 14 amino acids. Trimming cost V 5 bases and J 3 bases, with 13 bases left between them. Looked up from germline, CDR1 is SGHRS and CDR2 is YFSETQ. The CDR3 DNA sequence: TGCGCCAGCAGGGGGACTGTAACTACAGATACGCAGTATTTT. Its protein product is CASRGTVTTDTQYF.

This chain connects TRBV27 to TRBJ2-2, with unresolved D. Germline V gene lookup returns CDR1 MNHEY and CDR2 SMNVEV (reference sequence). Trimming cost V 8 bases and J 0 bases, with 7 bases left between them. The CDR3 extends over 13 amino acids. The CDR3 DNA reads as TGTGCCAGCCACAATACGAACACCGGGGAGCTGTTTTTT. Its translation: CASHNTNTGELFF.

CDR3 sequence (DNA): TGTGCCAGCAGCCAAGATTGGGGAGGAGAGCAGTACTTC. Protein sequence: CASSQDWGGEQYF. J is TRBJ2-7 and V is TRBV3-1 (or the pseudogene TRBV3-2), with D maybe TRBD2 (6 bases). CDR3 length: 13 residues. Trimming stripped 0 bases from V and 7 bases from J, with 10 bases between. Germline V gene sequence: CDR1 LGHDT, CDR2 YNNKEL (reference sequence).

This clone was observed a handful of times. The chain carries TRBV7-3 and TRBJ1-5; 10 bases are a match to TRBD1. The CDR3 is 13 amino acids. After removal of 9 bases from V and 6 bases from J, the junction contained 5 bases not matched to a gene. Germline CDR1 is SGHTA and CDR2 is FQGTGA. The CDR3 sequence: CASRQGATQPQHF. In DNA form, the CDR3 reads TGTGCCAGTCGACAGGGGGCCACTCAGCCCCAGCATTTT.

The V and J genes are TRBV19 and TRBJ1-1, with D possibly being TRBD1 (5 bases). Trimming cost V 6 bases and J 0 bases, with 17 bases left between them. The CDR3 length is 16 residues. Germline CDR1 LNHDA, CDR2 SQIVND (reference sequence). CDR3 DNA: TGTGCCAGTAGCCCCAGGGAACCCACCATGAACACTGAAGCTTTCTTT. Translation: CASSPREPTMNTEAFF. Full variable domain (remainder filled in from reference TRBV19 and TRBJ1-1): DGGITQSPKYLFRKEGQNVTLSCEQNLNHDAMYWYRQDPGQGLRLIYYSQIVNDFQKGDIAEGYSVSREKKESFPLTVTSAQKNPTAFYLCASSPREPTMNTEAFFGQGTRLTVV.

V and J are TRBV7-8 and TRBJ1-6; D possibly corresponds to TRBD1 (6 bases). V lost 7 bases to trimming and J lost 6 bases, with 16 bases between them. This CDR3 is 15 amino acids long. Germline V gene sequence: CDR1 SGHVS, CDR2 FQNEAQ. The CDR3 region is CASISGDGRNSPLHF. CDR3 coding DNA: TGTGCCAGCATTTCAGGGGATGGCCGTAATTCACCCCTCCACTTT. The full variable domain, rest sourced from reference TRBV7-8 and TRBJ1-6, is GAGVSQSPRYKVAKRGQDVALRCDPISGHVSLFWYQQALGQGPEFLTYFQNEAQLDKSGLPSDRFFAERPEGSVSTLKIQRTQQEDSAVYLCASISGDGRNSPLHFGNGTRLTVT.

This clone appeared many times. The chain employs TRBV7-9 and TRBJ2-7, with D possibly TRBD1 on 5 matching bases. Germline V gene sequence: CDR1 SEHNR, CDR2 FQNEAQ (reference sequence). There are 14 residues in the CDR3. The V end lost 3 bases, the J end lost 2 bases, and 11 bases lay between the germline ends. The CDR3 nucleotides read TGTGCCAGCAGCTTTACAGGACGTGCCTACGAGCAGTACTTC. This sequence encodes CASSFTGRAYEQYF.

The rearrangement uses TRBV7-2 and TRBJ2-2; D might be TRBD1 (6 bases). The CDR3 runs to 17 residues. V gave up 4 bases and J gave up 0 bases, with 15 bases separating them. In germline, CDR1 is SGHTA, CDR2 FQGNSA. DNA of the CDR3: TGTGCCAGCAGCTACGCCCGGGGACACCCGAACACCGGGGAGCTGTTTTTT. It translates to CASSYARGHPNTGELFF.

This clone was recorded only once. The J gene is TRBJ1-3, the V gene TRBV10-2; maybe TRBD1 (5 bases). The CDR3 totals 16 residues. V lost 6 bases, J lost 0 bases, and 15 bases lay in between. Germline CDR1 reads WSHSY; CDR2 reads SAAADI. The CDR3, as DNA: TGCGCCAGCAGGGCCCGCGGGGGTTACTCTGGAAACACCATATATTTT. Protein sequence: CASRARGGYSGNTIYF.

DNA for the CDR3: TGTGCCAGCAGCTTAGGTGGCAGGGGGGTAGGAGAGACCCAGTACTTC. Residues: CASSLGGRGVGETQYF. J is TRBJ2-5 and V is TRBV7-2, with D perhaps matching TRBD1 (7 bases). Germline V lookup: CDR1 SGHTA, CDR2 FQGNSA. With 1 base removed from V and 4 bases from J, the gap between germline ends came to 16 bases. This CDR3 region has 16 residues.

The chain uses TRBV4-1 and TRBJ2-1; possibly TRBD1 for D (5 bases). CDR3 length: 16 residues. Germline V CDR1 and CDR2: MGHRA, YSYEKL. Trimming took off 0 bases at V and 0 bases at J, with 9 bases between the two ends. The CDR3 region has the DNA TGCGCCAGCAGCCAAGAAGGGGCTTTCTCCTACAATGAGCAGTTCTTC. Translating gives CASSQEGAFSYNEQFF.